Detailed here is one T cell receptor (beta chain). The protocol was immunoSEQ multiplex PCR, while the TCRdb copy is restricted to in-frame clones and leaves out a portion. In the table there are over 250,000 clones, roughly nine tenths of which are singletons. The data are from a study of cytomegalovirus exposure and HLA in healthy donors. V gave up 3 bases and J gave up 2 bases, with 13 bases separating them. Germline V gene sequence: CDR1 SGDLS, CDR2 YYNGEE. The CDR3 covers 15 residues. This TCR came from a woman under 40 in good health and CMV-seropositive. The sequenced material came from PBMCs. The chain has TRBV9 and TRBJ2-3; TRBD2 might be the D (6 bases). CDR3 sequence reads: CASSGSGGHTDTQYF. CDR3 DNA sequence: TGTGCCAGCAGCGGTAGCGGAGGACACACAGATACGCAGTATTTT.